Each of the 2 T cell receptor beta chains below was sequenced from the same sample in a study of a mutant IDH1 vaccine in newly diagnosed glioma. The sample's time point: week 5, during vaccination. The vaccine gave 300 ug of a 20-mer mutant IDH1 peptide subcutaneously per dose. Some clones are missing from TCRdb's copy, which holds only in-frame ones; the method was immunoSEQ multiplex PCR. The table records roughly 60,000 clones, roughly 80% of them present only once. No antigen is known for these receptors. Sequenced material: PBMCs, taken from a glioma patient whose treatment included an IDH1 peptide vaccine. The receptors derive from a woman aged 45-65 years with glioma.

This clone has just a few counts. The V and J genes are TRBV27 and TRBJ1-6, with D perhaps TRBD1 (6 bases). This CDR3 comprises 13 residues. Germline CDR1 is MNHEY and CDR2 is SMNVEV (reference sequence). The germline V and J ends were trimmed by 5 bases and 10 bases, with 12 bases remaining between them. The CDR3 region has the DNA TGTGCCAGCAGTACAGGGTTCCGATCACCCCTCCACTTT. As protein: CASSTGFRSPLHF.

This clone appeared once. The chain has TRBV6-1 and TRBJ1-2; D gene uncertain. The CDR3 spans 11 residues. The ends were cut back, 3 bases at V and 5 bases at J, with 4 bases in the middle. CDR1 is MNHNS and CDR2 is SASEGT in the germline V gene. This CDR3 reads CASSEEYGYTF. Written as DNA, the CDR3 is TGTGCCAGCAGTGAGGAGTATGGCTACACCTTC.